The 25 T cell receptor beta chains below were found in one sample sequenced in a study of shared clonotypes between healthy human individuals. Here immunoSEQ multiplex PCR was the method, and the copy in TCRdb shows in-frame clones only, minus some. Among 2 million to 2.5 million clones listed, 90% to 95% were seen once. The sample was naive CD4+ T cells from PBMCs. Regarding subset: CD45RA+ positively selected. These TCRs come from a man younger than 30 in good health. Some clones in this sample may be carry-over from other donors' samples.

The CDR3 loop is CASTHPRAFYEQYF. The CDR3 DNA sequence: TGTGCCAGCACCCACCCGAGAGCCTTCTACGAGCAGTACTTC. The chain employs TRBV2 and TRBJ2-7; D ambiguous. This CDR3 has 14 residues. The germline CDR1 and CDR2 sequences are SNHLY and FYNNEI. V lost 7 bases to trimming and J lost 3 bases, with 16 bases between them. Filled out from reference TRBV2 and TRBJ2-7, the complete variable domain reads EPEVTQTPSHQVTQMGQEVILRCVPISNHLYFYWYRQILGQKVEFLVSFYNNEISEKSEIFDDQFSVERPDGSNFTLKIRSTKLEDSAMYFCASTHPRAFYEQYFGPGTRLTVT.

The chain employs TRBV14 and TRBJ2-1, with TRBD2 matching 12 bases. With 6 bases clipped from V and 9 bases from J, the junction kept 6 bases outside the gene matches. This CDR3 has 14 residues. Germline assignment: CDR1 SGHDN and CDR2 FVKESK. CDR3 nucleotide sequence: TGTGCCAGCAGTGACCTAGCGGGAGGGCCTGAGCAGTTCTTC. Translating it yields CASSDLAGGPEQFF.

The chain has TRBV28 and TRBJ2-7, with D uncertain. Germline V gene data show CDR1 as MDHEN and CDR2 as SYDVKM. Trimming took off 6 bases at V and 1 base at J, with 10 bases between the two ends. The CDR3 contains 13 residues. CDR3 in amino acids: CASRPTSSYEQYF. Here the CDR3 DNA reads TGTGCCAGCAGACCCACTTCGTCCTACGAGCAGTACTTC.

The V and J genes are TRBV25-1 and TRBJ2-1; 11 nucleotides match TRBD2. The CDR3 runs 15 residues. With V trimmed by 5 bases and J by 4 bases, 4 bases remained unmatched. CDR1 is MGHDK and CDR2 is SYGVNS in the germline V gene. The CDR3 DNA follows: TGTGCCAGCAGTCCTGGGACTAGCGGATACAATGAGCAGTTCTTC. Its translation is CASSPGTSGYNEQFF.

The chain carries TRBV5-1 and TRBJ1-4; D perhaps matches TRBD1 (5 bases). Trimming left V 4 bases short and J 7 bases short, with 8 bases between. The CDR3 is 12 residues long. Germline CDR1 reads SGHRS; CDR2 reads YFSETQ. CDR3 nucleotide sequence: TGCGCCAGCAGCGTGGACACTGAAAAACTGTTTTTT. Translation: CASSVDTEKLFF.

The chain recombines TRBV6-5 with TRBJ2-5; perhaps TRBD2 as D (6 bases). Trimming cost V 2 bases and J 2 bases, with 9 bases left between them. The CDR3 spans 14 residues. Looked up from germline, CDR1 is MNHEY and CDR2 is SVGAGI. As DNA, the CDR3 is TGTGCCAGCAGTTACGGGCGGGGACAAGAGACCCAGTACTTC. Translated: CASSYGRGQETQYF.

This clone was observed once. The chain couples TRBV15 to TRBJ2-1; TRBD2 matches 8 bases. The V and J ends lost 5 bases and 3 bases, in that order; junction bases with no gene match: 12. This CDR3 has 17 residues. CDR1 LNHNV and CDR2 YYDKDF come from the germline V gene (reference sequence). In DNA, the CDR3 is TGTGCCACCAGCCCCCGGGTCGGGGGGACTAGCTACAATGAGCAGTTCTTC. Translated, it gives CATSPRVGGTSYNEQFF.

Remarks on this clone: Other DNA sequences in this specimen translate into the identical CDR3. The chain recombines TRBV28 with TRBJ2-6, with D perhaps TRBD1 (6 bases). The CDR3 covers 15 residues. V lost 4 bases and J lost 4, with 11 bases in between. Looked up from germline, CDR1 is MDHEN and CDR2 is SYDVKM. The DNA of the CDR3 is TGTGCCAGCAGTTCACAGGGTCCCGGGGCCAACGTCCTGACTTTC. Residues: CASSSQGPGANVLTF.

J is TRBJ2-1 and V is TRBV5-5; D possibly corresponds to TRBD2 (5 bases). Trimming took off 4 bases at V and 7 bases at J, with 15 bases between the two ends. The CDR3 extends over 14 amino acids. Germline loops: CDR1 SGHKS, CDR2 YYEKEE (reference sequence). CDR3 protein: CASSSPSGPNEQFF. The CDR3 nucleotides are TGTGCCAGCAGCAGCCCCAGCGGCCCGAATGAGCAGTTCTTC.

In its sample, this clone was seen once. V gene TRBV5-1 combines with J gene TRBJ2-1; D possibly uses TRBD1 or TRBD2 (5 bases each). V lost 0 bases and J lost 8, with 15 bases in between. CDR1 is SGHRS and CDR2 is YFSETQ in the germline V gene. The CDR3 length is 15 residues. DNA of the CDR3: TGCGCCAGCAGCTTGGAGGGCATCGGGGCTGATGAGCAGTTCTTC. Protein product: CASSLEGIGADEQFF.

The CDR3 DNA sequence: TGCGCCAGCAGATATTTGATGGAAGAGACCCAGTACTTC. Amino acid sequence: CASRYLMEETQYF. This chain connects TRBV5-1 to TRBJ2-5; D gene ambiguous. V gave up 5 bases and J gave up 3 bases, with 11 bases separating them. The germline V gene encodes CDR1 SGHRS and CDR2 YFSETQ. The CDR3 is 13 amino acids.

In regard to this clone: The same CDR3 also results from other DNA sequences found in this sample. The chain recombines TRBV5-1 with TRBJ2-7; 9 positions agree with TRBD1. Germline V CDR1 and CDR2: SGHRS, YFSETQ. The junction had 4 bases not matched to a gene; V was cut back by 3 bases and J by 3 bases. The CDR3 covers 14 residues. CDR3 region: CASSSTGGSYEQYF. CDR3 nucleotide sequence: TGCGCCAGCAGCTCTACAGGGGGCAGCTACGAGCAGTACTTC.

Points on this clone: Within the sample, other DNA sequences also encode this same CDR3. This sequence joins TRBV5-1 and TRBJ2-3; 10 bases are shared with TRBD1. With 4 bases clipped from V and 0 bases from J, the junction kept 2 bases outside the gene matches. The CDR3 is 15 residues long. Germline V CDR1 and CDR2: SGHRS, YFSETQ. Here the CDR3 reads CASSPGQGSTDTQYF. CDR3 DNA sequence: TGCGCCAGCAGCCCGGGACAGGGGAGCACAGATACGCAGTATTTT. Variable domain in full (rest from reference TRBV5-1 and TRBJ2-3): KAGVTQTPRYLIKTRGQQVTLSCSPISGHRSVSWYQQTPGQGLQFLFEYFSETQRNKGNFPGRFSGRQFSNSRSEMNVSTLELGDSALYLCASSPGQGSTDTQYFGPGTRLTVL.

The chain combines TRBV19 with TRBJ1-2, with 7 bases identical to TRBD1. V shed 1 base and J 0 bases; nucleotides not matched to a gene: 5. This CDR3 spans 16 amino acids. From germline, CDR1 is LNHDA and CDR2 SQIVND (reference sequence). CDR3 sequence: CASSIGDRASNYGYTF. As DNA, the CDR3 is TGTGCCAGTAGTATAGGAGACAGGGCGTCTAACTATGGCTACACCTTC.

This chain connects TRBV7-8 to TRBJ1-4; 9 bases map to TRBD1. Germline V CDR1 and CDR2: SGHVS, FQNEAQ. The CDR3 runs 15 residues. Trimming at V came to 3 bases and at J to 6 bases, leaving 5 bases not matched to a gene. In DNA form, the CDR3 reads TGTGCCAGCAGCTTTCGGGACAGGGTGCATGAAAAACTGTTTTTT. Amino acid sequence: CASSFRDRVHEKLFF.

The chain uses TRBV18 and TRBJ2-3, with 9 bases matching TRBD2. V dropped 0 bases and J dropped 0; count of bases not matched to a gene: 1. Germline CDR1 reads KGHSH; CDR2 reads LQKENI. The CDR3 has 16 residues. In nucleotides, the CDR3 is TGTGCCAGCTCACCACCGACTAGCGGAAGCACAGATACGCAGTATTTT. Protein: CASSPPTSGSTDTQYF.

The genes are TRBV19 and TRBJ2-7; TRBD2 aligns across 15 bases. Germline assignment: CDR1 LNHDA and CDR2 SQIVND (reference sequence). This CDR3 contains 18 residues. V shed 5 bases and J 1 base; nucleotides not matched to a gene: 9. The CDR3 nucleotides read TGTGCCAGTAGTGCTGGACTAGCGGGAGGGCGAGGTTCCTACGAGCAGTACTTC. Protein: CASSAGLAGGRGSYEQYF.

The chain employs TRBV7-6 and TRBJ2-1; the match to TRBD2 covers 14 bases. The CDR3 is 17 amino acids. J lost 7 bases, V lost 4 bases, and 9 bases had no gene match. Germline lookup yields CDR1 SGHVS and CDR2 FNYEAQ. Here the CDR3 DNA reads TGTGCCAGCAGCTCGCGACTAGCGGGAGGGCCGGGGAATGAGCAGTTCTTC. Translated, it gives CASSSRLAGGPGNEQFF.

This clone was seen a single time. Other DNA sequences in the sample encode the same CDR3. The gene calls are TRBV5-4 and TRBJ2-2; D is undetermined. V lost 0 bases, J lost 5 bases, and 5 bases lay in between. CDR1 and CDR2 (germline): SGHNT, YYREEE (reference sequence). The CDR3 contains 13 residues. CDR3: CASSLGGTGELFF. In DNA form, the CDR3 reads TGTGCCAGCAGCTTGGGAGGTACCGGGGAGCTGTTTTTT.

The chain's CDR3 is CASSGRAGETQYF. As DNA, the CDR3 is TGTGCCAGTAGCGGGAGGGCCGGGGAGACCCAGTACTTC. V usage is TRBV27 and J usage is TRBJ2-5; 11 nucleotides line up with TRBD2. Germline V lookup: CDR1 MNHEY, CDR2 SMNVEV (reference sequence). There are 13 residues in the CDR3. Trimming cost V 9 bases and J 5 bases; bases outside gene matches: 5.

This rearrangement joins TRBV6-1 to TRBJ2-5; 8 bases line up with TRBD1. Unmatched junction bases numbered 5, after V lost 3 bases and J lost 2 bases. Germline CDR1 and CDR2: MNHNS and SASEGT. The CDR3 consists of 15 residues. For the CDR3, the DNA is TGTGCCAGCAGTGAGACCCGGGACAGGCAAGAGACCCAGTACTTC. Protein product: CASSETRDRQETQYF.

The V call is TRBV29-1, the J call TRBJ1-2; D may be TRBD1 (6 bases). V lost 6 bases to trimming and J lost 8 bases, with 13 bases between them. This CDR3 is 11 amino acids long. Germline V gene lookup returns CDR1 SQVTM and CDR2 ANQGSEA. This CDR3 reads CSVGAGSGYTF. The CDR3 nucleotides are TGCAGCGTGGGGGCAGGCAGCGGCTACACCTTC. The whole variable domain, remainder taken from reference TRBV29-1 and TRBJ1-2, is SAVISQKPSRDICQRGTSLTIQCQVDSQVTMMFWYRQQPGQSLTLIATANQGSEATYESGFVIDKFPISRPNLTFSTLTVSNMSPEDSSIYLCSVGAGSGYTFGSGTRLTVV.

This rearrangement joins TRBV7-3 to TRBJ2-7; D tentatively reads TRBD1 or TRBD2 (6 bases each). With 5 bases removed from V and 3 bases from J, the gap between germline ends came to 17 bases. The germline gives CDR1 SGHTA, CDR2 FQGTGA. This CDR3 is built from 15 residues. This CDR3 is CASSPGAAGSYEQYF. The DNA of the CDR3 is TGTGCCAGCAGCCCGGGGGCGGCAGGCAGCTACGAGCAGTACTTC.

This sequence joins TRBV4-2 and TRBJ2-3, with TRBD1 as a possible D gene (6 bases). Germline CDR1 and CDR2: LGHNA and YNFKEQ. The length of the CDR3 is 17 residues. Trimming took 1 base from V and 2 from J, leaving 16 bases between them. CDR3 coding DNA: TGTGCCAGCAGCCAAGCGGGATTAGGGGGATCCACAGATACGCAGTATTTT. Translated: CASSQAGLGGSTDTQYF.

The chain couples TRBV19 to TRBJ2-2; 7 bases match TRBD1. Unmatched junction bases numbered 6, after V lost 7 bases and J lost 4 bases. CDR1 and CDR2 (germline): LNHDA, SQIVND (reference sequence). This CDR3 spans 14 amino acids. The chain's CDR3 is CASTKGALTGELFF. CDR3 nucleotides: TGTGCCAGTACCAAGGGGGCGCTCACCGGGGAGCTGTTTTTT.